These 27 T cell receptor beta chains were sequenced from one sample in a study of response to subunit inactivated influenza vaccine. TCRdb processed the RT-PCR reads anew with MiXCR; each CDR3 protein has one entry. There are some 300,000 distinct CDR3 sequences in the sample; about 20% occur only once, and about a tenth lies in the top ten. The sequencing here drew on PBMCs from blood, taken approximately 22 months after vaccination. The receptors were gathered from a man aged 50-75 years who received an inactivated influenza vaccine.

This clonotype was counted a few times. The J gene is TRBJ1-1, the V gene TRBV6-1; the D is unclear. V was pared by 6 bases and J by 2 bases, with 13 bases between. The CDR3 extends over 14 amino acids. From germline, CDR1 is MNHNS and CDR2 SASEGT. CDR3 amino acids: CASRLLHPNTEAFF. The CDR3, as DNA: TGTGCCAGCAGACTTCTTCATCCCAACACTGAAGCTTTCTTT.

The chain couples TRBV4-3 to TRBJ1-1; no clear D gene. Looked up from germline, CDR1 is LGHNA and CDR2 is YSLEER. The CDR3 totals 15 residues. The germline V and J ends were trimmed by 1 base and 4 bases, with 13 bases remaining between them. Here the CDR3 reads CASSQVAGRGTEAFF. DNA for the CDR3: TGCGCCAGCAGCCAAGTAGCAGGACGTGGCACTGAAGCTTTCTTT.

The CDR3 nucleotides read TGTGCCAGCAGTTACCCGGGACAGTCCTATGGCTACACCTTC. This sequence encodes CASSYPGQSYGYTF. The chain links TRBV6-2 or TRBV6-3 to TRBJ1-2; 7 bases line up with TRBD1. CDR3 length: 14 residues. The germline V gene has CDR1 MNHEY and CDR2 SVGEGT. V dropped 2 bases and J dropped 4; count of bases not matched to a gene: 4.

This clonotype was recorded only once. V is TRBV5-6 and J is TRBJ2-1, with 10 positions matching TRBD1. V gave up 8 bases and J gave up 5 bases; unmatched junction bases: 7. The CDR3 runs to 14 residues. CDR1 and CDR2 from the germline V gene are SGHDT and YYEEEE. For the CDR3, the DNA is TGTGCCAGTATGACAGGGGGCGCCAACAATGAGCAGTTCTTC. Translating it yields CASMTGGANNEQFF. The full variable domain, with the rest looked up from reference TRBV5-6 and TRBJ2-1, is DAGVTQSPTHLIKTRGQQVTLRCSPKSGHDTVSWYQQALGQGPQFIFQYYEEEERQRGNFPDRFSGHQFPNYSSELNVNALLLGDSALYLCASMTGGANNEQFFGPGTRLTVL.

The chain joins TRBV28 to TRBJ2-3; maybe TRBD1 (5 bases). Trimming took 5 bases from V and 4 from J, leaving 7 bases between them. The CDR3 loop spans 12 amino acids. Germline V gene sequence: CDR1 MDHEN, CDR2 SYDVKM. The CDR3 nucleotides are TGTGCCAGCAGTCAGGGTCCAGATACGCAGTATTTT. The encoded protein is CASSQGPDTQYF.

This chain joins TRBV20-1 and TRBJ2-3; D not resolved. This CDR3 contains 11 residues. Germline V gene sequence: CDR1 DFQATT, CDR2 SNEGSKA (reference sequence). The CDR3 nucleotides are TGCAGCCCCGTCTACACAGATACGCAGTATTTT. It codes for CSPVYTDTQYF.

The V gene is TRBV21-1, the J gene TRBJ2-3; the DNA was not used to check the table's D call, TRBD2. TRBV21-1 is assigned pseudogene status. The CDR3 is 14 residues long. DNA of the CDR3: TGTGCCAGCAGCAGGCGGGGGGGCCCAGATACGCAGTATTTT. It codes for CASSRRGGPDTQYF.

The chain combines TRBV14 with TRBJ2-5; 10 nucleotides align to TRBD1. With 1 base clipped from V and 3 bases from J, the junction kept 2 bases outside the gene matches. Germline V CDR1 and CDR2: SGHDN, FVKESK. This CDR3 is built from 15 residues. CDR3 nucleotide sequence: TGTGCCAGCAGCCAAGTGGACAGGGGGAAAGAGACCCAGTACTTC. It specifies CASSQVDRGKETQYF.

This chain connects TRBV10-2 to TRBJ1-1; D is unresolved. CDR1 and CDR2 (germline): WSHSY, SAAADI. The V end lost 3 bases, the J end lost 4 bases, and 9 bases lay between the germline ends. This CDR3 has 13 residues. The CDR3 coding sequence is TGCGCCAGCAGTGAAGGTTGGAGCACTGAAGCTTTCTTT. It yields the protein CASSEGWSTEAFF.

This chain connects TRBV5-5 to TRBJ1-2, with TRBD1 identical over 8 bases. J lost 8 bases, V lost 5 bases, and 8 bases had no gene match. Germline CDR1 is SGHKS and CDR2 is YYEKEE (reference sequence). The CDR3 runs to 13 residues. The CDR3 spells CASSSGQGMGYTF. For the CDR3, the DNA is TGTGCCAGCAGTTCCGGACAGGGTATGGGCTACACCTTC.

The rearrangement links TRBV11-1 to TRBJ1-4, with TRBD1 matching 9 bases. Germline lookup yields CDR1 SGHAT and CDR2 FQDESV (reference sequence). CDR3 length: 15 amino acids. The V and J ends lost 3 bases and 8 bases, in that order; junction bases with no gene match: 7. CDR3 protein: CASSFTQGAREKLFF. In DNA, the CDR3 is TGTGCCAGCAGCTTTACACAGGGGGCGCGAGAAAAACTGTTTTTT.

This clonotype was observed a few times. The rearrangement uses TRBV3-1 and TRBJ1-2, with D possibly TRBD1 on 5 matching bases. This CDR3 spans 17 amino acids. CDR1 LGHDT and CDR2 YNNKEL come from the germline V gene (reference sequence). V lost 2 bases to trimming and J lost 2 bases, with 18 bases between them. The CDR3 nucleotides are TGTGCCAGCAGCCAATCCCCCGGGGCCCGCAGGAACTATGGCTACACCTTC. It encodes CASSQSPGARRNYGYTF.

V usage is TRBV29-1 and J usage is TRBJ1-1; D gene ambiguous. Trimming stripped 1 base from V and 4 bases from J, with 4 bases between. The CDR3 is made up of 11 amino acids. CDR1 SQVTM and CDR2 ANQGSEA come from the germline V gene. The CDR3 region is CSVEGFTEAFF. CDR3 in DNA: TGCAGCGTTGAAGGGTTCACTGAAGCTTTCTTT.

This clonotype was counted only a few times. The chain carries TRBV7-2 and TRBJ2-3; 11 nucleotides match TRBD2. The V gene end was trimmed by 7 bases and the J gene end by 1 base; junction bases not matched to a gene: 7. Germline V gene lookup returns CDR1 SGHTA and CDR2 FQGNSA. This CDR3 comprises 16 residues. CDR3 sequence: CASNALAGAGTDTQYF. The CDR3, as DNA: TGTGCCAGCAACGCACTAGCGGGGGCCGGCACAGATACGCAGTATTTT. The full variable domain, in which reference TRBV7-2 and TRBJ2-3 provide the parts outside the CDR3, is GAGVSQSPSNKVTEKGKDVELRCDPISGHTALYWYRQSLGQGLEFLIYFQGNSAPDKSGLPSDRFSAERTGGSVSTLTIQRTQQEDSAVYLCASNALAGAGTDTQYFGPGTRLTVL.

The chain uses TRBV4-3 and TRBJ2-4, with D uncertain. V gave up 0 bases and J gave up 6 bases, with 12 bases separating them. This CDR3 has 15 amino acids. Germline CDR1 reads LGHNA; CDR2 reads YSLEER. The DNA of the CDR3 is TGCGCCAGCAGCCAAGATCGCTCCAAATCAAACATTCAGTACTTC. It encodes CASSQDRSKSNIQYF.

This clonotype appeared a few times. The V gene is TRBV28, the J gene TRBJ1-5, with 11 nucleotides matching TRBD1. With V trimmed by 6 bases and J by 8 bases, 6 bases remained unmatched. This CDR3 is built from 14 residues. Germline-derived CDR1 and CDR2 are MDHEN and SYDVKM. The CDR3 here is CASSTDRGLKPQHF. The CDR3 coding sequence is TGTGCCAGCAGCACGGACAGGGGGCTTAAGCCCCAGCATTTT.

The rearrangement links TRBV5-1 to TRBJ2-3; 12 bases match TRBD2. The V gene end was trimmed by 0 bases and the J gene end by 5 bases; junction bases not matched to a gene: 7. The CDR3 contains 17 residues. Per germline, CDR1 SGHRS and CDR2 YFSETQ. CDR3 DNA: TGCGCCAGCAGCTTGGAGACTAGCGGGAGCAGAGTAGATACGCAGTATTTT. Translation gives CASSLETSGSRVDTQYF.

This clonotype has just a few counts. The chain carries TRBV11-2 and TRBJ2-1, with 8 positions matching TRBD2. Germline CDR1 is SGHAT and CDR2 is FQNNGV. V lost 5 bases and J lost 6; bases outside the gene matches: 9. CDR3 size: 15 residues. The CDR3 here is CASSTQGGRLNEQFF. The CDR3 nucleotides read TGTGCCAGCAGCACCCAAGGCGGGAGGCTCAATGAGCAGTTCTTC.

Ten or more counts support this clonotype. The J gene is TRBJ1-2, the V gene TRBV11-2, with 9 bases matching TRBD1. Per germline, CDR1 SGHAT and CDR2 FQNNGV. The V segment lost 4 bases and the J segment 4 bases; nucleotides outside the gene matches: 10. The CDR3 has 16 amino acids. The CDR3 coding sequence is TGTGCCAGCAGCTCGATACACCGGGACAGGGCCTATGGCTACACCTTC. This codes for CASSSIHRDRAYGYTF.

V gene TRBV19 combines with J gene TRBJ2-1; D possibly uses TRBD1 or TRBD2 (6 bases each). The CDR3 has 16 amino acids. CDR1 is LNHDA and CDR2 is SQIVND in the germline V gene (reference sequence). V lost 6 bases and J lost 3, with 18 bases in between. In nucleotides, the CDR3 is TGTGCCAGTAGACCCCCGGGGGCGACCAGCTACAATGAGCAGTTCTTC. It encodes CASRPPGATSYNEQFF.

This clonotype was counted between two and nine times. The rearrangement links TRBV6-1 to TRBJ2-1; 7 positions match TRBD2. The CDR3 has 14 amino acids. The germline V gene encodes CDR1 MNHNS and CDR2 SASEGT. V was clipped by 6 bases and J by 6 bases; unmatched bases: 8. CDR3 region: CASSREDGPNEQFF. CDR3 nucleotides: TGTGCCAGCAGCCGGGAGGACGGCCCCAATGAGCAGTTCTTC.

The J gene is TRBJ2-7, the V gene TRBV6-2 or TRBV6-3; no firm D call. Per the germline V gene, CDR1 is MNHEY and CDR2 is SVGEGT. The CDR3 sequence is 16 residues long. V was clipped by 1 base and J by 3 bases, with 16 bases between them. The CDR3 spells CASSYYPVEKGYEQYF. The CDR3 bases are TGTGCCAGCAGTTACTACCCGGTAGAGAAGGGCTACGAGCAGTACTTC.

The chain carries TRBV28 and TRBJ1-5; D is possibly TRBD1 (5 bases). This CDR3 has 16 residues. Germline V gene sequence: CDR1 MDHEN, CDR2 SYDVKM. Trimming took off 4 bases at V and 1 base at J, with 14 bases between the two ends. The CDR3 sequence: CASSSPSGWSNQPQHF. Written as DNA, the CDR3 is TGTGCCAGCAGTTCGCCGTCAGGGTGGAGCAATCAGCCCCAGCATTTT.

This clonotype was seen many times. This chain connects TRBV20-1 to TRBJ1-5; TRBD1 is a possible D gene (5 bases). The CDR3 runs 13 residues. The germline V gene encodes CDR1 DFQATT and CDR2 SNEGSKA (reference sequence). The V and J ends lost 0 bases and 4 bases respectively, with 7 bases between them. The CDR3 DNA is TGCAGTGCTAGAGAGTCAGGGAATCAGCCCCAGCATTTT. It yields the protein CSARESGNQPQHF.

This clonotype occurred many times. The V and J genes are TRBV18 and TRBJ1-5, with TRBD1 as a possible D gene (6 bases). Between the trimmed V and J ends, which lost 2 bases and 7 bases, there was a span of 12 bases. This CDR3 has 14 residues. The germline V gene encodes CDR1 KGHSH and CDR2 LQKENI. Written as DNA, the CDR3 is TGTGCCAGCTCACCATCAGGGGTAAGCCAGCCCCAGCATTTT. It specifies CASSPSGVSQPQHF.

The rearrangement links TRBV29-1 to TRBJ2-5; no definite D call. This CDR3 contains 11 residues. Germline CDR1 SQVTM, CDR2 ANQGSEA. V dropped 5 bases and J dropped 4 bases, with 8 bases sitting between them. The CDR3 DNA is TGCAGCGTTCGGTTTTTAGAGACCCAGTACTTC. Amino acid sequence: CSVRFLETQYF.

This clonotype has only a few counts. This chain connects TRBV20-1 to TRBJ2-1; no definite D call. V was clipped by 0 bases and J by 4 bases, with 13 bases between them. The CDR3 is 15 residues long. CDR1 is DFQATT and CDR2 is SNEGSKA in the germline V gene (reference sequence). CDR3 sequence (DNA): TGCAGTGCTAGAGATTTTTCCCCGTCGTACAATGAGCAGTTCTTC. As protein: CSARDFSPSYNEQFF.